These 10 T cell receptor beta chains originate from one sample sequenced in a study of blood T cell repertoires in COVID-19 (dated by TCRdb to the early 2020s). The library was obtained by the immunoSEQ multiplex PCR assay. TCRdb re-hosts the immuneACCESS table, in-frame sequences only. Its copies lack some clones; in the studies checked, an unresolved V gene accounts for under half of them, and the cause for the rest is not known. This sample has some 210,000 clones in its table, and about nine tenths of those were observed once. Roughly 6.5% of the sample is held by the ten biggest clonotypes. What was sequenced was peripheral blood. These receptors all stem from a man in his 60s who had recovered from COVID-19.

CDR3 sequence: CATRKDRASGELFF. CDR3 coding DNA: TGTGCCACCAGAAAGGACAGGGCGAGCGGGGAGCTGTTTTTT. The rearrangement links TRBV15 to TRBJ2-2, with 8 bases matching TRBD1. The V and J ends lost 6 bases and 7 bases, in that order; junction bases with no gene match: 7. The germline V gene encodes CDR1 LNHNV and CDR2 YYDKDF (reference sequence). This CDR3 is 14 amino acids long.

This chain links TRBV4-3 with TRBJ1-3; D may be TRBD1 (5 bases). The CDR3 loop spans 18 amino acids. V was pared by 0 bases and J by 0 bases, with 15 bases between. From germline, CDR1 is LGHNA and CDR2 YSLEER. CDR3 coding DNA: TGCGCCAGCAGCCAAGATCCCCCAACAGGCCGCTCTGGAAACACCATATATTTT. The encoded protein is CASSQDPPTGRSGNTIYF.

The genes are TRBV5-4 and TRBJ1-1; 9 positions agree with TRBD1. V shed 0 bases, J shed 4 bases, and the junction held 4 bases outside the gene matches. The V gene's germline CDR1 is SGHNT and CDR2 YYREEE (reference sequence). CDR3 length: 15 residues. In DNA form, the CDR3 reads TGTGCCAGCAGCTTGGGACAGGGGGGGAGCACTGAAGCTTTCTTT. Translated: CASSLGQGGSTEAFF.

This chain links TRBV19 with TRBJ2-5, with 14 bases identical to TRBD2. Germline V gene lookup returns CDR1 LNHDA and CDR2 SQIVND (reference sequence). The length of the CDR3 is 17 residues. After removal of 3 bases from V and 3 bases from J, the junction contained 6 bases not matched to a gene. The CDR3 spells CASSMRLAGGFKETQYF. CDR3 nucleotides: TGTGCCAGTAGTATGAGACTAGCGGGGGGGTTTAAAGAGACCCAGTACTTC. Supplemented by reference TRBV19 and TRBJ2-5, the full variable domain reads DGGITQSPKYLFRKEGQNVTLSCEQNLNHDAMYWYRQDPGQGLRLIYYSQIVNDFQKGDIAEGYSVSREKKESFPLTVTSAQKNPTAFYLCASSMRLAGGFKETQYFGPGTRLLVL.

The CDR3 region is CASSPRQGGGQPQHF. The CDR3 DNA reads TGTGCCAGTAGTCCAAGACAGGGGGGAGGTCAGCCCCAGCATTTT. J is TRBJ1-5 and V is TRBV19, with 9 nucleotides matching TRBD1. CDR3 length equals 15 residues. CDR1 and CDR2 (germline): LNHDA, SQIVND (reference sequence). With V trimmed by 5 bases and J by 6 bases, 8 bases remained unmatched.

This chain uses TRBV2 with TRBJ1-1; D is unresolved. V lost 2 bases and J lost 7, with 8 bases in between. The CDR3 has 12 residues. Per the germline V gene, CDR1 is SNHLY and CDR2 is FYNNEI. CDR3 sequence (DNA): TGTGCCAGCAGTGAACGGGGAAGTGAAGCTTTCTTT. Protein: CASSERGSEAFF. Based on the CDR3 plus reference TRBV2 and TRBJ1-1, the full variable domain is EPEVTQTPSHQVTQMGQEVILRCVPISNHLYFYWYRQILGQKVEFLVSFYNNEISEKSEIFDDQFSVERPDGSNFTLKIRSTKLEDSAMYFCASSERGSEAFFGQGTRLTVV.

The chain carries TRBV4-3 and TRBJ1-4; 8 bases map to TRBD1. V lost 1 base to trimming and J lost 8 bases; unmatched junction nucleotides: 15. This CDR3 comprises 18 residues. From germline, CDR1 is LGHNA and CDR2 YSLEER. CDR3: CASSQVRQGLGAEEKLFF. The CDR3 coding sequence is TGCGCCAGCAGCCAAGTAAGACAGGGGCTAGGAGCGGAGGAAAAACTGTTTTTT.

The J gene is TRBJ2-7, the V gene TRBV15, with D maybe TRBD1 (5 bases). Germline lookup yields CDR1 LNHNV and CDR2 YYDKDF (reference sequence). V lost 6 bases and J 2 bases, leaving 11 bases between the germline ends. This CDR3 has 13 amino acids. The chain's CDR3 is CATRGVATYEQYF. As DNA, the CDR3 is TGTGCCACCAGAGGGGTTGCGACCTACGAGCAGTACTTC.

The chain recombines TRBV28 with TRBJ1-2, with D possibly matching TRBD1 (6 bases). The CDR3 totals 13 residues. The V end was cut by 6 bases, the J end by 4 bases, with 12 bases between. Germline V CDR1 and CDR2: MDHEN, SYDVKM. In DNA form, the CDR3 reads TGTGCCAGCAGGGGGGCAAGTAGCTATGGCTACACCTTC. It is translated as CASRGASSYGYTF.

The genes are TRBV18 and TRBJ2-1; no clear D gene. The V end was cut by 5 bases, the J end by 5 bases, with 7 bases between. Germline values: CDR1 KGHSH, CDR2 LQKENI. This CDR3 spans 12 amino acids. The CDR3 sequence is CASSVVDNEQFF. For the CDR3, the DNA is TGTGCCAGCTCAGTAGTGGACAATGAGCAGTTCTTC.